The rows below give T cell receptor beta chains drawn from one sample of a study of blood T cell repertoires in COVID-19. Libraries were prepared by immunoSEQ multiplex PCR; TCRdb keeps only in-frame clonotypes and omits some of them. In the table there are 200,000 to 300,000 clones, around 90% of which are singletons. What was sequenced was peripheral blood. The receptor source for this set is a man aged 25 to 40 with COVID-19, enrolled during active disease. Both conserved end residues are part of each CDR3. D genes are given only for firm matches.

d_gene	v_gene	CDR3aa
.	TRBV28	CASILRGGTEAFF
.	TRBV27	CASSWFGGLTDTQYF
.	TRBV11-2	CASNLISYEQYF
TRBD1	TRBV29-1	CSVAKTGENGYTF
TRBD1	TRBV6-6	CASSGQGAFGYTF
.	TRBV5-1	CASSSKQGGDEKLFF
.	TRBV7-9	CASSLSQTTYEQYF
.	TRBV7-9	CASNGRASGNTIYF
.	TRBV5-1	CASTSTGETQYF
TRBD2	TRBV5-6	CASSSILAGDYQETQYF
.	TRBV6-1	CASSDLRAGELFF
.	TRBV7-2	CASSSYRDSYEQYF
.	TRBV25-1	CASRTAAGLNTEAFF
.	TRBV18	CASSPEGGSGYTF
.	TRBV6-5	CASTIRGAMNTEAFF